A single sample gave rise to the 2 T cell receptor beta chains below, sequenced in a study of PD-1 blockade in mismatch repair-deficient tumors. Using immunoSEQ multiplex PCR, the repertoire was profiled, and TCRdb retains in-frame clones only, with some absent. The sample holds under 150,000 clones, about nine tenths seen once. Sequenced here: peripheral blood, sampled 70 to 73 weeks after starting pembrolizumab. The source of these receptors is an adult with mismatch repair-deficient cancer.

Written as DNA, the CDR3 is TGTGCCAGCAGCCACGCCGGGACTATCAATGAGCAGTTCTTC. The encoded protein is CASSHAGTINEQFF. The rearrangement links TRBV11-1 to TRBJ2-1; 7 nucleotides match TRBD2. The CDR3 has 14 amino acids. V shed 5 bases, J shed 6 bases, and the junction held 7 bases outside the gene matches. CDR1 is SGHAT, CDR2 FQDESV, per germline (reference sequence). Full variable domain (remainder filled in from reference TRBV11-1 and TRBJ2-1): EAEVAQSPRYKITEKSQAVAFWCDPISGHATLYWYRQILGQGPELLVQFQDESVVDDSQLPKDRFSAERLKGVDSTLKIQPAELGDSAMYLCASSHAGTINEQFFGPGTRLTVL.

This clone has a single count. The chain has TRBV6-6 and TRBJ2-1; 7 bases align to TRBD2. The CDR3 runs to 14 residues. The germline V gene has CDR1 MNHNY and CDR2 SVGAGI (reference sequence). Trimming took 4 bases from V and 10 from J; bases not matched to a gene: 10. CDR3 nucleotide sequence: TGTGCCAGCAGTTCCGGGGGGACCATCGACGAGCAGTTCTTC. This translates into CASSSGGTIDEQFF.